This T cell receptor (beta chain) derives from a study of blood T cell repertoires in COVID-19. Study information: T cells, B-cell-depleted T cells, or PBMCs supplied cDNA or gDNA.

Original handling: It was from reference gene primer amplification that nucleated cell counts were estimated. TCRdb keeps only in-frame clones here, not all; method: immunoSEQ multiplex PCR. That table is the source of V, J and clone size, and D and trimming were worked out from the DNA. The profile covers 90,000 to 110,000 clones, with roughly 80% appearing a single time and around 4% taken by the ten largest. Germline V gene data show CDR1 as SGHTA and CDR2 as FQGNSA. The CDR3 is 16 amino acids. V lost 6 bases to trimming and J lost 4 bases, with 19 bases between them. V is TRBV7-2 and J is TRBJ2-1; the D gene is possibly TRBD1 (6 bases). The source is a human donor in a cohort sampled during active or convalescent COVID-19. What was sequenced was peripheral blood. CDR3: CASSLQGAGFYNEQFF. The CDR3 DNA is TGTGCCAGCAGTCTACAGGGCGCGGGCTTTTACAATGAGCAGTTCTTC. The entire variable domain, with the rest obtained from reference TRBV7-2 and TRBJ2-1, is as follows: GAGVSQSPSNKVTEKGKDVELRCDPISGHTALYWYRQSLGQGLEFLIYFQGNSAPDKSGLPSDRFSAERTGGSVSTLTIQRTQQEDSAVYLCASSLQGAGFYNEQFFGPGTRLTVL.